These 28 T cell receptor beta chains came from one sample sequenced in a study of T cell responses to AZD1222 COVID-19 vaccine. The method was immunoSEQ multiplex PCR; TCRdb's version includes in-frame clones alone and lacks a portion of them. The sample carries some 160,000 clones, more than 85% recorded once. This specimen was peripheral blood, taken on day 0 of AZD1222 vaccination. The receptors stem from an adult in good health.

The chain employs TRBV10-3 and TRBJ2-7; 7 bases fit TRBD1. J gave up 0 bases and V 10 bases, and 9 bases lay outside the gene matches. CDR3 length equals 14 residues. CDR1 ENHRY and CDR2 SYGVKD come from the germline V gene. This chain's CDR3 is CATTTGDLSYEQYF. The DNA for the CDR3 is TGTGCCACCACCACAGGGGATCTCTCCTACGAGCAGTACTTC.

The sample holds one count of this clone. The chain combines TRBV11-2 with TRBJ2-3; weak D call: TRBD1 (6 bases). This CDR3 is 17 amino acids long. The V gene's germline CDR1 is SGHAT and CDR2 FQNNGV. V lost 3 bases to trimming and J lost 2 bases, with 18 bases between them. CDR3 sequence: CASSFNGQRGFTDTQYF. In nucleotides, the CDR3 is TGTGCCAGCAGCTTTAACGGACAGAGAGGTTTCACAGATACGCAGTATTTT. Full variable domain (remainder filled in from reference TRBV11-2 and TRBJ2-3): EAGVAQSPRYKIIEKRQSVAFWCNPISGHATLYWYQQILGQGPKLLIQFQNNGVVDDSQLPKDRFSAERLKGVDSTLKIQPAKLEDSAVYLCASSFNGQRGFTDTQYFGPGTRLTVL.

The chain employs TRBV5-1 and TRBJ1-5; 11 bases align to TRBD1. Germline lookup yields CDR1 SGHRS and CDR2 YFSETQ. The CDR3 runs to 18 residues. Trimming removed 3 bases from V and 5 bases from J; junction bases left unmatched: 13. CDR3 sequence reads: CASSSVPSGTGGDQPQHF. Here the CDR3 DNA reads TGCGCCAGCAGCTCGGTCCCTTCCGGGACAGGGGGGGATCAGCCCCAGCATTTT.

V and J are TRBV4-3 and TRBJ1-4, with D possibly being TRBD1 (6 bases). This CDR3 comprises 17 residues. Trimming stripped 3 bases from V and 3 bases from J, with 17 bases between. The germline V gene has CDR1 LGHNA and CDR2 YSLEER. The CDR3 bases are TGCGCCAGCAGCCAGGGAACAACGGGGGCATCTAATGAAAAACTGTTTTTT. It yields the protein CASSQGTTGASNEKLFF.

V and J are TRBV19 and TRBJ2-5, with 7 bases fitting TRBD1. The V and J ends lost 5 bases and 5 bases, in that order; junction bases with no gene match: 5. The CDR3 covers 13 residues. Germline CDR1 reads LNHDA; CDR2 reads SQIVND (reference sequence). CDR3 DNA sequence: TGTGCCAGTAGTGGGGACAGTCTGGAGACCCAGTACTTC. This encodes CASSGDSLETQYF.

This rearrangement joins TRBV4-2 to TRBJ1-4; D gene ambiguous. The CDR3 has 14 amino acids. V was clipped by 0 bases and J by 14 bases, with 16 bases between them. The germline V gene has CDR1 LGHNA and CDR2 YNFKEQ. The CDR3 reads CASSQDYGRRVLFF. The CDR3 DNA sequence: TGTGCCAGCAGCCAAGATTACGGGAGACGGGTTCTGTTTTTT.

The V gene is TRBV2, the J gene TRBJ1-4; D is possibly TRBD1 (6 bases). V shed 3 bases and J shed 7 bases, with 9 bases lying between them. The length of the CDR3 is 13 residues. Looked up from germline, CDR1 is SNHLY and CDR2 is FYNNEI. CDR3 amino acids: CASSDTGTEKLFF. The CDR3 DNA sequence: TGTGCCAGCAGTGATACAGGGACTGAAAAACTGTTTTTT.

V gene TRBV27 combines with J gene TRBJ1-5; 8 nucleotides align to TRBD1. The CDR3 loop spans 15 amino acids. The germline V gene has CDR1 MNHEY and CDR2 SMNVEV (reference sequence). V was pared by 6 bases and J by 4 bases, with 8 bases of the junction left unmatched. The CDR3 DNA follows: TGTGCCAGCAGACCGGGACAGGTCTTTAATCAGCCCCAGCATTTT. It specifies CASRPGQVFNQPQHF.

The chain recombines TRBV6-1 with TRBJ1-3, with D unclear. V lost 3 bases, J lost 0 bases, and 6 bases lay in between. The CDR3 runs to 14 residues. The germline CDR1 and CDR2 sequences are MNHNS and SASEGT. The DNA of the CDR3 is TGTGCCAGCAGTGACAGGAGCTCTGGAAACACCATATATTTT. Its translation is CASSDRSSGNTIYF.

V usage is TRBV10-3 and J usage is TRBJ2-7; 14 nucleotides align to TRBD2. CDR3 length: 17 amino acids. With V trimmed by 8 bases and J by 1 base, 10 bases remained unmatched. CDR1 is ENHRY and CDR2 is SYGVKD in the germline V gene. The CDR3 loop reads CAIGPTSGRAGSYEQYF. CDR3 coding DNA: TGTGCCATCGGACCGACTAGCGGGAGGGCCGGGTCCTACGAGCAGTACTTC.

V usage is TRBV6-5 and J usage is TRBJ2-2; D remains unclear. The CDR3 has 13 amino acids. Per germline, CDR1 MNHEY and CDR2 SVGAGI. Trimming left V 6 bases short and J 4 bases short, with 9 bases between. CDR3 nucleotide sequence: TGTGCCAGCAGCCGTCCGGGCACCGGGGAGCTGTTTTTT. It yields the protein CASSRPGTGELFF.

The chain couples TRBV2 to TRBJ2-6, with unresolved D. The CDR3 is 13 amino acids. The V gene lost 10 bases and the J gene lost 0 bases, with 7 bases spanning the gap. The germline CDR1 and CDR2 sequences are SNHLY and FYNNEI. CDR3 in amino acids: CATANSGANVLTF. The CDR3 DNA is TGTGCCACCGCGAACTCTGGGGCCAACGTCCTGACTTTC.

This chain links TRBV9 with TRBJ2-6; TRBD2 aligns across 10 bases. CDR3 length: 18 amino acids. Trimming took 0 bases from V and 3 from J; bases not matched to a gene: 6. The germline gives CDR1 SGDLS, CDR2 YYNGEE. In DNA form, the CDR3 reads TGTGCCAGCAGCGTAGTGGCTAGCGGGAGCAGTGGGGCCAACGTCCTGACTTTC. It specifies CASSVVASGSSGANVLTF.

The gene calls are TRBV3-1 (or the pseudogene TRBV3-2) and TRBJ1-6; TRBD1 is a possible D gene (5 bases). Per germline, CDR1 LGHDT and CDR2 YNNKEL (reference sequence). The CDR3 spans 16 residues. V was pared by 6 bases and J by 0 bases, with 12 bases between. As DNA, the CDR3 is TGTGCCAGCAGGAAACGACAGAGCTCCTATAATTCACCCCTCCACTTT. Protein product: CASRKRQSSYNSPLHF.

The chain recombines TRBV5-1 with TRBJ2-1; D gene uncertain. Per the germline V gene, CDR1 is SGHRS and CDR2 is YFSETQ. Trimming cost V 2 bases and J 3 bases, with 6 bases left between them. This CDR3 has 13 amino acids. The CDR3 here is CASSLNLYNEQFF. For the CDR3, the DNA is TGCGCCAGCAGCTTAAACCTCTACAATGAGCAGTTCTTC.

V usage is TRBV6-5 and J usage is TRBJ2-7; 8 nucleotides align to TRBD2. Trimming removed 0 bases from V and 3 bases from J; junction bases left unmatched: 4. The V gene's germline CDR1 is MNHEY and CDR2 SVGAGI. There are 15 residues in the CDR3. CDR3 loop: CASSYSNGRDYEQYF. CDR3 nucleotides: TGTGCCAGCAGTTACTCGAACGGGAGGGACTACGAGCAGTACTTC.

This chain joins TRBV28 and TRBJ2-3; D might be TRBD2 (7 bases). The V end was cut by 5 bases, the J end by 4 bases, with 16 bases between. The V gene's germline CDR1 is MDHEN and CDR2 SYDVKM. The CDR3 is made up of 15 amino acids. This chain's CDR3 is CASSPGAGEADTQYF. In DNA, the CDR3 is TGTGCCAGCAGTCCGGGGGCGGGGGAGGCAGATACGCAGTATTTT.

The chain combines TRBV27 with TRBJ1-5; D is unclear. Germline V gives CDR1 MNHEY, CDR2 SMNVEV (reference sequence). This CDR3 has 14 amino acids. The V and J ends lost 3 bases and 7 bases respectively, with 13 bases between them. CDR3 protein: CASSFRRSGQPQHF. DNA of the CDR3: TGTGCCAGCAGTTTTCGGAGGTCGGGGCAGCCCCAGCATTTT.

This clone was picked up one time. The chain uses TRBV29-1 and TRBJ1-2, with D possibly matching TRBD1 (5 bases). The germline gives CDR1 SQVTM, CDR2 ANQGSEA. The CDR3 contains 15 residues. V was cut by 0 bases and J by 8 bases, with 19 bases left in between. The CDR3 loop is CSVEDPAGANGGYTF. CDR3 DNA sequence: TGCAGCGTTGAAGACCCTGCTGGGGCAAACGGGGGCTACACCTTC.

CDR3 sequence (DNA): TGTGCCAGCAGCTCCCCCAGGGTCCATGAGCAGTTCTTC. The encoded protein is CASSSPRVHEQFF. The rearrangement uses TRBV6-5 and TRBJ2-1; TRBD1 is a possible D gene (5 bases). Germline lookup yields CDR1 MNHEY and CDR2 SVGAGI. V was shortened by 6 bases and J by 8 bases, with 14 bases between the two germline ends. This CDR3 spans 13 amino acids.

The chain carries TRBV28 and TRBJ1-3, with a tentative D call TRBD1 (5 bases). Trimming stripped 2 bases from V and 1 base from J, with 12 bases between. Germline CDR1 and CDR2: MDHEN and SYDVKM. This CDR3 is built from 16 residues. The CDR3 loop is CASSLRGTVSGNTIYF. The CDR3 nucleotides read TGTGCCAGCAGTTTACGGGGGACCGTTTCTGGAAACACCATATATTTT.

V gene TRBV7-9 combines with J gene TRBJ2-7; weak D call: TRBD1 (5 bases). Trimming took off 3 bases at V and 2 bases at J, with 11 bases between the two ends. Germline values: CDR1 SEHNR, CDR2 FQNEAQ (reference sequence). The CDR3 has 14 residues. CDR3 in DNA: TGTGCCAGCAGCTTCCCGGACAACGCCTACGAGCAGTACTTC. This sequence encodes CASSFPDNAYEQYF.

The chain has TRBV19 and TRBJ2-7; TRBD2 matches at 7 bases. Germline V CDR1 and CDR2: LNHDA, SQIVND (reference sequence). Trimming cost V 2 bases and J 3 bases; bases outside gene matches: 7. This CDR3 has 15 residues. As DNA, the CDR3 is TGTGCCAGTAGTATAATGGCTAGCGGATTCTACGAGCAGTACTTC. Its translation is CASSIMASGFYEQYF.

The genes are TRBV6-2 or TRBV6-3 and TRBJ2-7; the match to TRBD1 covers 9 bases. Germline values: CDR1 MNHEY, CDR2 SVGEGT. The CDR3 covers 15 residues. V gave up 0 bases and J gave up 4 bases; unmatched junction bases: 4. The CDR3 DNA follows: TGTGCCAGCAGTTACTCGGGACAGGGCAAGTACGAGCAGTACTTC. Its translation is CASSYSGQGKYEQYF.

The chain links TRBV28 to TRBJ2-4, with D uncertain. CDR1 is MDHEN and CDR2 is SYDVKM in the germline V gene. This CDR3 has 12 residues. The V end was cut by 2 bases, the J end by 5 bases, with 4 bases between. In DNA, the CDR3 is TGTGCCAGCAGTTTAAGGGAAAACATTCAGTACTTC. Protein product: CASSLRENIQYF.

This clone occurred once. The chain joins TRBV15 to TRBJ1-1; possibly TRBD1 for D (6 bases). V was shortened by 1 base and J by 5 bases, with 20 bases between the two germline ends. This CDR3 comprises 17 residues. Looked up from germline, CDR1 is LNHNV and CDR2 is YYDKDF (reference sequence). The CDR3 loop is CATSRAPLISGETEAFF. In DNA form, the CDR3 reads TGTGCCACCAGCAGAGCCCCTCTAATTTCAGGGGAAACTGAAGCTTTCTTT.

A remark on this clone: Mismatch with germline at one junction end may stem from a read error. This sequence joins TRBV18 and TRBJ1-1; D gene ambiguous. Germline-derived CDR1 and CDR2 are KGHSH and LQKENI. This CDR3 is 13 amino acids long. CDR3 loop: CASSPPSNTEAFF. DNA of the CDR3: TGTGCCAGCTCACCACCCTCCAACACTGAAGCCTTCTTT.

The V gene is TRBV2, the J gene TRBJ2-1; 11 bases fit TRBD2. The CDR3 has 15 residues. Germline-derived CDR1 and CDR2 are SNHLY and FYNNEI. Trimming removed 4 bases from V and 9 bases from J; junction bases left unmatched: 8. The CDR3 bases are TGTGCCAGCAGTGCTACTAGCGGGAGATCCATTGAGCAGTTCTTC. Residues: CASSATSGRSIEQFF. The variable domain in full, with the rest retrieved from reference TRBV2 and TRBJ2-1, is EPEVTQTPSHQVTQMGQEVILRCVPISNHLYFYWYRQILGQKVEFLVSFYNNEISEKSEIFDDQFSVERPDGSNFTLKIRSTKLEDSAMYFCASSATSGRSIEQFFGPGTRLTVL.